The table lists the clone carrying this T cell receptor (beta chain) with a few counts. The antigen remains unidentified. CDR1 is MDHEN, CDR2 SYDVKM, per germline. The length of the CDR3 is 19 residues. V gave up 5 bases and J gave up 0 bases, with 20 bases separating them. This sample was included in a study of T cell responses to AZD1222 COVID-19 vaccine. Study context: Timing groups of about 4 and about 12 weeks for second doses were pooled.

Findings and limits, study-wide: Spike-specific TCR breadth and depth grew following two AZD1222 doses. Clonal diversity was possibly underestimated, and the donors were mostly white British, with more females.

Here immunoSEQ multiplex PCR was the method, and the copy in TCRdb shows in-frame clones only, minus some. The sample shows 200,000 or so clones, 75% to 90% of them seen only once. The clonotype originates from an adult in good health. The V call is TRBV28, the J call TRBJ1-6; possible D gene TRBD1, 5 bases. This specimen was peripheral blood, taken on day 0 of AZD1222 vaccination. CDR3 loop: CASSPARLGLISYNSPLHF. The CDR3 region has the DNA TGTGCCAGCAGTCCTGCACGACTGGGACTGATCTCCTATAATTCACCCCTCCACTTT.